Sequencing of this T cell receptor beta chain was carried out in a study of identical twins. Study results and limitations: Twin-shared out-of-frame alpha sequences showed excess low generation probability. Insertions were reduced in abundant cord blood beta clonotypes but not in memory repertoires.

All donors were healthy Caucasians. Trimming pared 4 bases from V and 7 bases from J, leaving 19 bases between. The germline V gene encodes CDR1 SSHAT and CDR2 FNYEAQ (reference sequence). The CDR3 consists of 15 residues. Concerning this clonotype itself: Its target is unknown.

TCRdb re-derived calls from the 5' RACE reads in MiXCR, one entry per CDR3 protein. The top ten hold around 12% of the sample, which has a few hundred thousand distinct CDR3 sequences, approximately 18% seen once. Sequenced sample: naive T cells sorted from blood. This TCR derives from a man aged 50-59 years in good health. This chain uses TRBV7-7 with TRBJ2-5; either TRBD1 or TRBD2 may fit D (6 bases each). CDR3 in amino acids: CASSSPSGASGTQYF. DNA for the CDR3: TGTGCCAGCAGCTCACCCTCGGGGGCATCTGGGACCCAGTACTTC.